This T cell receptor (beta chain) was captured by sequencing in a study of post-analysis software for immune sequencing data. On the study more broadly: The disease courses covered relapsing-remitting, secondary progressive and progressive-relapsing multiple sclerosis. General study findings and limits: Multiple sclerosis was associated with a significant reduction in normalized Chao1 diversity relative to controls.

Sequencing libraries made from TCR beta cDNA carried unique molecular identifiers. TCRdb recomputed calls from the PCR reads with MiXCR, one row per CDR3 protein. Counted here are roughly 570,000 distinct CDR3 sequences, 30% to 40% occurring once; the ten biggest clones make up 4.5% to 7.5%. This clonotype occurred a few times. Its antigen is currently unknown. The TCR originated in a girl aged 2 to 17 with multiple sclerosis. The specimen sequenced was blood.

The CDR3 DNA reads as TGTGCCTCCTCCCCCCGAATGGATACGCAGTATTTT. This translates into CASSPRMDTQYF. The V gene is TRBV28, the J gene TRBJ2-3; D is ambiguous. The CDR3 sequence is 12 residues long. In germline, CDR1 is MDHEN, CDR2 SYDVKM. V dropped 11 bases and J dropped 6 bases, with 15 bases sitting between them.